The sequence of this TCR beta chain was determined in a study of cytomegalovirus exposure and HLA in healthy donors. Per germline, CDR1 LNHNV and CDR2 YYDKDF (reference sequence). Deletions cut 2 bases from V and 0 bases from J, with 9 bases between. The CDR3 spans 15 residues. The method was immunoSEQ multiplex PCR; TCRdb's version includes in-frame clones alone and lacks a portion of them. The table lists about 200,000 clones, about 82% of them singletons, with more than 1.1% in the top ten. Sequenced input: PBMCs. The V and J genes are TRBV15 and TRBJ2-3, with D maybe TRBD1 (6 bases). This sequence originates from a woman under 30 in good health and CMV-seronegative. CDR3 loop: CATSRSGTSTDTQYF. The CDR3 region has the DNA TGTGCCACCAGCAGATCCGGGACAAGCACAGATACGCAGTATTTT.